This T cell receptor beta chain was found in a study of blood T cells in healthy people across ages. Study-level background: Capture by template switching was about one barcoded beta molecule per two T cells.

The donors, healthy Caucasians from Russia, were aged 6 to 90. This clonotype appeared a single time. Its antigen is currently unknown. This may stem from a read error, because a much larger clone lies one nucleotide away. Findings of the study overall: TCR beta diversity tracked closely with naive T cell percentage. Estimated diversity, derived from one million T cells, was regarded as an underestimate.

The CDR3 spans 15 residues. V was cut by 1 base and J by 8 bases, with 18 bases left in between. Germline V lookup: CDR1 SGHDT, CDR2 YYEEEE. Using a J-beta primer mix together with a sample-barcoded 5' primer, a second PCR was run for about 6 to 12 cycles. In TCRdb, the 5' RACE reads were re-called with MiXCR into one record per CDR3 protein. The sample has hundreds of thousands of distinct CDR3 sequences, less than 45% seen once. The chain uses TRBV5-6 and TRBJ1-2; D is unclear. This receptor was obtained from a man of 80 years or more in good health. Sequenced sample: blood. In nucleotides, the CDR3 is TGTGCCAGCAGCTTGATGAGAGGGATGGGGAGCGGCTACACCTTC. This gives the protein CASSLMRGMGSGYTF.